Sequencing of this T cell receptor (beta chain) was carried out in a study of cytomegalovirus exposure and HLA in healthy donors. Looking at the study overall: Clustering assigned approximately 78% of the 350 to 450 genotyped donors to the Caucasian-associated ancestry cluster.

Primers: 60 Vbeta forward and 13 Jbeta reverse. Using immunoSEQ multiplex PCR, the repertoire was profiled, and TCRdb retains in-frame clones only, with some absent. This sample yields roughly 100,000 clones, of which around 80% are seen a single time; more than 1.5% belongs to the top ten. In this sample, this clone turned up a few times. This TCR came from a woman between 40 and 55 years old in good health and CMV-seronegative. Specimen: PBMCs.

CDR3 sequence (DNA): TGTGCCAGCTCCAACAACGGGCGGGAGGAGTACGAGCAGTACTTC. Translation: CASSNNGREEYEQYF. The genes are TRBV19 and TRBJ2-7; 8 bases match TRBD2. The CDR3 contains 15 residues. Germline CDR1 LNHDA, CDR2 SQIVND (reference sequence). Trimming cost V 9 bases and J 4 bases; bases outside gene matches: 14. The complete variable domain, with remaining parts taken from reference TRBV19 and TRBJ2-7, reads DGGITQSPKYLFRKEGQNVTLSCEQNLNHDAMYWYRQDPGQGLRLIYYSQIVNDFQKGDIAEGYSVSREKKESFPLTVTSAQKNPTAFYLCASSNNGREEYEQYFGPGTRLTVT.